In this sample, the clone carrying this T cell receptor beta chain turned up many times. The sample is drawn from a study of T cells in Graves' hyperthyroidism and ophthalmopathy. CDR3 length: 18 amino acids. V lost 2 bases and J lost 0; bases outside the gene matches: 12. From germline, CDR1 is MNHEY and CDR2 SVGEGT. Template material for amplifying TCR beta CDR3 regions consisted of RNA transcripts. HTBI primers were the set used in a first-round RT-PCR of the TCR CDR3. In TCRdb, the multiplex PCR reads were re-called with MiXCR into one record per CDR3 protein. This table holds about 380,000 distinct CDR3 sequences, around 20% found once.

The TCR sequence derives from a man younger than 30 with Graves' ophthalmopathy. The sample taken for sequencing was blood. This chain joins TRBV6-2 or TRBV6-3 and TRBJ2-7; 8 bases match TRBD2. CDR3 region: CASSYLIDYSGISYEQYF. DNA for the CDR3: TGTGCCAGCAGTTACCTTATCGATTATAGCGGGATCTCCTACGAGCAGTACTTC.